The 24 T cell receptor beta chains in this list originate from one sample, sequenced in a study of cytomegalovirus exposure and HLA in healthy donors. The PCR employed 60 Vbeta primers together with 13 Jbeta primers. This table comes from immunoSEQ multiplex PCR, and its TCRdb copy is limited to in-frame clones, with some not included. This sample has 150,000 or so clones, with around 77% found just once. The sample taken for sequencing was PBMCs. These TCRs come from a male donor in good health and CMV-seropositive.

The DNA of the CDR3 is TGTGCCAGCAGCTTAGGAGGATCGGGCGAGCAGTACTTC. Encoded protein: CASSLGGSGEQYF. The genes are TRBV7-2 and TRBJ2-7, with D unclear. This CDR3 has 13 amino acids. The germline gives CDR1 SGHTA, CDR2 FQGNSA. Trimming took off 1 base at V and 6 bases at J, with 10 bases between the two ends.

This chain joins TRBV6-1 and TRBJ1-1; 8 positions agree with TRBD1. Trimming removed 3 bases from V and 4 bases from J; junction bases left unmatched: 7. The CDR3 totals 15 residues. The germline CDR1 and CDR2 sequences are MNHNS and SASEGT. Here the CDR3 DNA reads TGTGCCAGCAGTGATCCCAGGGGGCTTAGCACTGAAGCTTTCTTT. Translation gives CASSDPRGLSTEAFF.

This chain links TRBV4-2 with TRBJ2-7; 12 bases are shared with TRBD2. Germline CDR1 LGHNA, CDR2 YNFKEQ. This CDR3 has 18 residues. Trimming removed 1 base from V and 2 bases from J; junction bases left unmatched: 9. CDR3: CASSQVLAGGSQTYEQYF. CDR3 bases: TGTGCCAGCAGCCAAGTACTAGCGGGGGGCTCACAAACCTACGAGCAGTACTTC.

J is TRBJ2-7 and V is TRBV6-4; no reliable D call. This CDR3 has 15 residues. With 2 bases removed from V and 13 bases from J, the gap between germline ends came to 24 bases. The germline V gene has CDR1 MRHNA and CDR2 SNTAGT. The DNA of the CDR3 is TGTGCCAGCAGTGACCACTTTCGGTATTCGGCGGCCTTCTACTTC. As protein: CASSDHFRYSAAFYF.

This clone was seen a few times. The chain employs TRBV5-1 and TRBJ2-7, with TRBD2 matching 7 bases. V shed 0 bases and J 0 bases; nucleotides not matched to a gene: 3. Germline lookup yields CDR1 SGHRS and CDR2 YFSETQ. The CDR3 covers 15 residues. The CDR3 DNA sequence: TGCGCCAGCAGCTTGGGGGGAGGGAACTCCTACGAGCAGTACTTC. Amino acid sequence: CASSLGGGNSYEQYF.

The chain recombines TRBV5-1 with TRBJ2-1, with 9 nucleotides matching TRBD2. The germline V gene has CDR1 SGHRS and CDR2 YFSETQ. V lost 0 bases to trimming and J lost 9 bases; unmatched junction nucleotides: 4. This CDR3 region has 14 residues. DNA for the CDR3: TGCGCCAGCAGCTTGGTTGTTAGCGGGGGTGAGCAGTTCTTC. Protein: CASSLVVSGGEQFF.

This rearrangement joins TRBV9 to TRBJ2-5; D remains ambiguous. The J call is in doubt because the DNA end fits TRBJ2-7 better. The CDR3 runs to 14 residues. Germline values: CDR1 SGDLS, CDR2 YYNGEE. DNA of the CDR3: TGTGCCAGCAGCGTTGGTGTCGTCCCCCTCGAGCAGTACTTC. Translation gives CASSVGVVPLEQYF.

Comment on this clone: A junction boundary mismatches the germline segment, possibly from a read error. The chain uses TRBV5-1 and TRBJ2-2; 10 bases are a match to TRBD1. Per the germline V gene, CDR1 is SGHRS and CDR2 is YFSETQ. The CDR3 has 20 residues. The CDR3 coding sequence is TGCGCCAGCTGCTTTTTTGGGGCCGGGGTGGGACAGGGGAGGCCCGGGGAGCTGTTTTTT. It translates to CASCFFGAGVGQGRPGELFF. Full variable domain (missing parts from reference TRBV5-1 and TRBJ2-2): KAGVTQTPRYLIKTRGQQVTLSCSPISGHRSVSWYQQTPGQGLQFLFEYFSETQRNKGNFPGRFSGRQFSNSRSEMNVSTLELGDSALYLCASCFFGAGVGQGRPGELFFGEGSRLTVL.

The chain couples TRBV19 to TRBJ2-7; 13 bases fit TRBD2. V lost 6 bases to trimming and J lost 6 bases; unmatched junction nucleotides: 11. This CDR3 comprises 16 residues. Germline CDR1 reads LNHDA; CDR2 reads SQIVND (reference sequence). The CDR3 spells CASRPGLAGERFEQYF. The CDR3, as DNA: TGTGCCAGTAGACCCGGACTAGCGGGGGAACGGTTCGAGCAGTACTTC. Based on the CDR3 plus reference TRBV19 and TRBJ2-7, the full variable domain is DGGITQSPKYLFRKEGQNVTLSCEQNLNHDAMYWYRQDPGQGLRLIYYSQIVNDFQKGDIAEGYSVSREKKESFPLTVTSAQKNPTAFYLCASRPGLAGERFEQYFGPGTRLTVT.

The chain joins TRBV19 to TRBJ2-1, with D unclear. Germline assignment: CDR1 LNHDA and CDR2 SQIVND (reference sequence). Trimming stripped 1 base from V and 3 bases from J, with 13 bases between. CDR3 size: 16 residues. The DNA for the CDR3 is TGTGCCAGTAGTATAGGTTTTAGAGAGCGCTACAATGAGCAGTTCTTC. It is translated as CASSIGFRERYNEQFF. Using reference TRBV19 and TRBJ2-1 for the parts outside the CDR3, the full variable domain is DGGITQSPKYLFRKEGQNVTLSCEQNLNHDAMYWYRQDPGQGLRLIYYSQIVNDFQKGDIAEGYSVSREKKESFPLTVTSAQKNPTAFYLCASSIGFRERYNEQFFGPGTRLTVL.

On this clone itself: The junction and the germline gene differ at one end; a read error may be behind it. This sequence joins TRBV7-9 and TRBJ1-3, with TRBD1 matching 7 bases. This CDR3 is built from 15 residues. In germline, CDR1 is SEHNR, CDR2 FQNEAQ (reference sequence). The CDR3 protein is CSSSLAQGAGNTIYF. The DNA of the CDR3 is TGTTCCAGCAGCTTAGCGCAGGGGGCTGGAAACACCATATATTTT.

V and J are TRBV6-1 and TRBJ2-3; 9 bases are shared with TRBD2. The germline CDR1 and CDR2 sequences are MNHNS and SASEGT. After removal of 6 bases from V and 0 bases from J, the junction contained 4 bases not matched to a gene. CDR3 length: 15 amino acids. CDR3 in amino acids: CASSPAGGSTDTQYF. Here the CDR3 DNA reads TGTGCCAGCAGCCCAGCGGGGGGAAGCACAGATACGCAGTATTTT.

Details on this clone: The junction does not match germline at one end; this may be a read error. CDR3: CASSPRDRVSHEQYF. CDR3 sequence (DNA): TGTGCCAGCTCGCCCCGGGACAGGGTCTCCCACGAGCAGTACTTC. The V and J genes are TRBV18 and TRBJ2-7, with 9 bases aligning to TRBD1. CDR1 is KGHSH, CDR2 LQKENI, per germline. This CDR3 region has 15 residues.

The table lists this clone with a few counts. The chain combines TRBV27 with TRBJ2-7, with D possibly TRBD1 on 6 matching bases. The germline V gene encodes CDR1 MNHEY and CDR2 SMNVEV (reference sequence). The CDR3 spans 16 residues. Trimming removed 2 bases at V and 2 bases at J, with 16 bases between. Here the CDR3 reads CASSLKPGHGTYEQYF. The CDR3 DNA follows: TGTGCCAGCAGTTTAAAGCCGGGACACGGAACCTACGAGCAGTACTTC.

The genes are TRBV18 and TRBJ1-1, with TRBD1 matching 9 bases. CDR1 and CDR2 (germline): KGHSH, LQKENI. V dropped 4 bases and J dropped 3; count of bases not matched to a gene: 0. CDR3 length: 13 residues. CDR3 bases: TGTGCCAGCTCACGACAGGGGGACACTGAAGCTTTCTTT. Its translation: CASSRQGDTEAFF.

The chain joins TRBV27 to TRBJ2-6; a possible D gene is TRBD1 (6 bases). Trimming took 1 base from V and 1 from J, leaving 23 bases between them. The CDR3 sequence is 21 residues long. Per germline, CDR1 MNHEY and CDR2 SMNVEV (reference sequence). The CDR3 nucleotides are TGTGCCAGCAGTTTATACGGTCGTGAACGGGACACCAAATCTGGGGCCAACGTCCTGACTTTC. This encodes CASSLYGRERDTKSGANVLTF.

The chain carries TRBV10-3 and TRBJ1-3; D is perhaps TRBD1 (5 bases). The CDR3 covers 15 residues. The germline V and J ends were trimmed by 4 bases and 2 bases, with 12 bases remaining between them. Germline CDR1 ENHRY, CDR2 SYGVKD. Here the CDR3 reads CAISVGRATGNTIYF. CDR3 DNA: TGTGCCATCAGTGTGGGCAGGGCCACTGGAAACACCATATATTTT.

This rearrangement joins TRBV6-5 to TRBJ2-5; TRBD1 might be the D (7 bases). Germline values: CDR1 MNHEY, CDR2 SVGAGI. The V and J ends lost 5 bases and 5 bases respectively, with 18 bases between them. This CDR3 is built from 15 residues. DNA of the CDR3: TGTGCCAGCAGTGTCCTAGGAGGGGGCGGCGAGACCCAGTACTTC. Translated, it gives CASSVLGGGGETQYF.

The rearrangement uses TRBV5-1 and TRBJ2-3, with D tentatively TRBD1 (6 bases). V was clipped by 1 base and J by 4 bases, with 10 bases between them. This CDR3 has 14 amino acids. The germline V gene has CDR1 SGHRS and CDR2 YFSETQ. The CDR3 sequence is CASSLQGSPDTQYF. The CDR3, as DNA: TGCGCCAGCAGCTTGCAGGGGAGTCCAGATACGCAGTATTTT.

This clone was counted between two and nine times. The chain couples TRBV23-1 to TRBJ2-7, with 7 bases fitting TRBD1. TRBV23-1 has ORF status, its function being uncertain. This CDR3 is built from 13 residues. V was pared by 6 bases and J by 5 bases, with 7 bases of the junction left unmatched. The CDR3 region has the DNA TGCGCCAGCAGCCCACAGGGGAAGCACGAGCAGTACTTC. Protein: CASSPQGKHEQYF.

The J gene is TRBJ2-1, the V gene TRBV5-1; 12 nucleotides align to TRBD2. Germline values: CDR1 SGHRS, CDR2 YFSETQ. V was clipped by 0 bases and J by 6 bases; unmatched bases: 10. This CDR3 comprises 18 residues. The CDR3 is CASSLVPGASGGANEQFF. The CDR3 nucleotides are TGCGCCAGCAGCTTGGTTCCCGGGGCTAGCGGGGGGGCCAATGAGCAGTTCTTC.

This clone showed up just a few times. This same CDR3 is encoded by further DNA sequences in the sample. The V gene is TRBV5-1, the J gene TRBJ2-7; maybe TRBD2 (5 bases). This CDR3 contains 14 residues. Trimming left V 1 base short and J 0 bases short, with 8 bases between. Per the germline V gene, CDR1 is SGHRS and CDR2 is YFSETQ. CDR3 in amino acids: CASSLSGSSYEQYF. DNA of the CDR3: TGCGCCAGCAGCTTGTCGGGAAGCTCCTACGAGCAGTACTTC.

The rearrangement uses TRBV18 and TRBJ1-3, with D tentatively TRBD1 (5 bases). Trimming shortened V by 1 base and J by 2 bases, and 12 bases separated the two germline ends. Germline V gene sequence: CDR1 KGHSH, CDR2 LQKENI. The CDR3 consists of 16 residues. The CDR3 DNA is TGTGCCAGCTCACCACAGAAGGGGAACCCTGGAAACACCATATATTTT. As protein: CASSPQKGNPGNTIYF.

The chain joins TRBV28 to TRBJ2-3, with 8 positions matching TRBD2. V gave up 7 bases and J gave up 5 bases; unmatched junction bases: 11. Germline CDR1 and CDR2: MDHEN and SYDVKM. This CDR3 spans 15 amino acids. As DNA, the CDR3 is TGTGCCAGCAACGTTCGAGCGGGGGCGGTAGATACGCAGTATTTT. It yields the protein CASNVRAGAVDTQYF.